This T cell receptor (beta chain) was obtained from a study of blood T cell repertoires in COVID-19. About the research overall: Both acute and convalescent COVID-19 samples were obtained from the United States, Italy and Spain. Nucleic acid was either cDNA or gDNA, and it came from T cells, B-cell-depleted T cells, or PBMCs.

Germline V lookup: CDR1 PRHDT, CDR2 FYEKMQ (reference sequence). V was pared by 5 bases and J by 3 bases, with 9 bases of the junction left unmatched. The CDR3 is 15 amino acids. The authors' processing: Reference gene primer amplification yielded estimated nucleated cell counts. Sequencing used immunoSEQ multiplex PCR; TCRdb keeps in-frame clones, though not all of them. V and J calls and clone size follow that table, whereas D and trimming were derived from the DNA. Counted here are 100,000 or so clones, approximately 70% occurring once; the ten biggest clones make up around 6.3%. The source of this sequence is a man older than 75 with acute or convalescent COVID-19. The chain is built from TRBV13 and TRBJ1-1; 7 bases are shared with TRBD1. The sequenced sample consisted of peripheral blood. CDR3 in DNA: TGTGCCAGCAGCCCCAGTAGGCAGGGGGACACTGAAGCTTTCTTT. Translated: CASSPSRQGDTEAFF.